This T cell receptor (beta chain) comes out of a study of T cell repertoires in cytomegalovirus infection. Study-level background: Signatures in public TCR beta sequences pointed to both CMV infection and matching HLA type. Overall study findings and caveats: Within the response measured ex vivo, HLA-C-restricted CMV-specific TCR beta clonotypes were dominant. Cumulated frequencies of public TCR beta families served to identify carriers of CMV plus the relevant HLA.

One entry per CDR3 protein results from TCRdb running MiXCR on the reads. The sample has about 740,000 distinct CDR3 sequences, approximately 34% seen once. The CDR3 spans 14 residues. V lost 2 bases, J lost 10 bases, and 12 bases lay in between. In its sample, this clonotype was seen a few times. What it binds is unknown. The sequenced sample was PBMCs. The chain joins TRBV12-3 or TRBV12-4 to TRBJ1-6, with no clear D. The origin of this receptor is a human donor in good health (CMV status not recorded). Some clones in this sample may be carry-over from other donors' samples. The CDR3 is CASSLRVKGSPLHF. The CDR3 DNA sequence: TGTGCCAGCAGTTTAAGGGTAAAGGGATCACCCCTCCACTTT.